This TCR beta chain was sequenced during a study of cytomegalovirus exposure and HLA in healthy donors. Findings and limits, study-wide: Another analysis was done later, and it associated over 15,000 TCR beta sequences with HLA alleles at 0.05 false discovery rate.

PCR employed 60 Vbeta and 13 Jbeta primers. Measured with immunoSEQ multiplex PCR; TCRdb has only the in-frame clones, and not every one. The table records some 160,000 clones, around 86% of them present only once. Trimming took 4 bases from V and 4 from J, leaving 20 bases between them. Looked up from germline, CDR1 is SGHRS and CDR2 is YFSETQ. This CDR3 is 16 amino acids long. The table lists this clone with a few counts. Its antigen is as yet unknown. J is TRBJ1-1 and V is TRBV5-1; D uncertain. Sequencing was carried out using PBMCs. This clonotype was sampled from a male donor in good health and CMV-seronegative. The CDR3 region is CASSLTGLQWSTEAFF. Written as DNA, the CDR3 is TGCGCCAGCAGCCTTACGGGGTTACAGTGGAGCACTGAAGCTTTCTTT.